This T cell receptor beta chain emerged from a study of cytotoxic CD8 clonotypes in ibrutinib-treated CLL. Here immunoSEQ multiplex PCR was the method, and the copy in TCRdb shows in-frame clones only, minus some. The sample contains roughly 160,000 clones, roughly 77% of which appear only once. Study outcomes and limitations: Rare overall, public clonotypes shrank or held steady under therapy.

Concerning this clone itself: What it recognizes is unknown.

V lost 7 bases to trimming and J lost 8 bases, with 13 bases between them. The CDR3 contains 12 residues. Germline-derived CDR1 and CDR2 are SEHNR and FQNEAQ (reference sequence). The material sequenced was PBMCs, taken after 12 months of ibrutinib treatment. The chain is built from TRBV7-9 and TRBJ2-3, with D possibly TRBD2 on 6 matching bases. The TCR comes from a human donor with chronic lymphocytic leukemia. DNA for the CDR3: TGTGCCAGCACCCCGGCCGGGGGTACGCAGTATTTT. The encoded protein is CASTPAGGTQYF.